This is a list of T cell receptor beta chains from one sample in a study of blood T cell repertoires in COVID-19. Repertoires were generated with immunoSEQ multiplex PCR, while TCRdb's copy carries only in-frame clones and drops some. This sample has under 250,000 clones, with about four fifths found just once. The sample was peripheral blood. These TCRs come from a man aged 30 to 45 who had recovered from COVID-19. Each CDR3 is given with its conserved first and last residue. The D gene is left open where the match is weak. Size is stated for part of the rows, as once, few or many counts, or as a class when the clone is expanded.

TRBJ2-5	.	TRBV6-1	.	CASSDQLLQETQYF	TGTGCCAGCAGTGACCAACTGCTCCAAGAGACCCAGTACTTC
TRBJ2-2	.	TRBV9	.	CASSTDGGKLFF	TGTGCCAGCAGCACGGACGGAGGGAAGCTGTTTTTT
TRBJ1-4	TRBD1	TRBV25-1	.	CASSEPFGTGGNEKLFF	TGTGCCAGCAGTGAACCTTTCGGGACAGGGGGAAATGAAAAACTGTTTTTT
TRBJ2-1	.	TRBV10-3	few	CAIWGEGSYNEQFF	TGTGCCATCTGGGGAGAGGGCTCCTACAATGAGCAGTTCTTC
TRBJ1-1	.	TRBV19	.	CASSMFETVGGTEAFF	TGTGCCAGTAGTATGTTTGAGACTGTGGGGGGCACTGAAGCTTTCTTT
TRBJ1-2	.	TRBV3-1/TRBV3-2	.	CASSPGQNRGYTF	TGTGCCAGCAGCCCTGGACAGAATCGGGGCTACACCTTC
TRBJ2-1	TRBD2	TRBV2	.	CASSVDGGAGEQFF	TGTGCCAGCAGTGTGGACGGGGGGGCAGGTGAGCAGTTCTTC
TRBJ1-3	TRBD1	TRBV4-2	.	CASSQFPGQGSGNTIYF	TGTGCCAGCAGCCAGTTTCCGGGACAGGGCTCTGGAAACACCATATATTTT
TRBJ1-1	.	TRBV7-9	.	CASSQVKGRATEAFF	TGTGCCAGCAGCCAGGTTAAGGGCAGGGCAACTGAAGCTTTCTTT
TRBJ2-7	TRBD2	TRBV6-5	.	CASSPPGGSLLQYF	TGTGCCAGCAGTCCGCCGGGGGGGAGCCTCCTGCAGTACTTC
TRBJ2-3	TRBD1	TRBV5-1	.	CASSLDRGVGTDTQYF	TGCGCCAGCAGCTTGGACAGGGGTGTGGGCACAGATACGCAGTATTTT
TRBJ1-6	.	TRBV9	.	CASSGGGSWNSPLHF	TGTGCCAGCAGCGGAGGCGGGTCGTGGAATTCACCCCTCCACTTT
TRBJ1-2	.	TRBV11-1	.	CATKGDYGYTF	TGTGCCACCAAAGGGGACTATGGCTACACCTTC
TRBJ2-1	TRBD1	TRBV9	.	CASSVDRNVGDRQFF	TGTGCCAGCAGCGTAGACCGAAATGTCGGGGACAGGCAGTTCTTC
TRBJ1-4	.	TRBV2	.	CASRRQPSYMNEKLFF	TGTGCCAGCAGGAGACAGCCCTCTTACATGAATGAAAAACTGTTTTTT
TRBJ1-2	.	TRBV21-1	.	CASSKGRRNTQGFYGYTF	TGTGCCAGCAGCAAAGGCCGCCGGAATACCCAGGGGTTCTATGGCTACACCTTC
TRBJ1-2	.	TRBV3-1/TRBV3-2	.	CASSRWQALNYGYTF	TGTGCCAGCAGCCGCTGGCAGGCCCTTAACTATGGCTACACCTTC
TRBJ1-2	.	TRBV6-5	.	CASSYSPMGNYGYTF	TGTGCCAGCAGTTACTCCCCTATGGGCAACTATGGCTACACCTTC
TRBJ2-7	TRBD1	TRBV4-1	.	CASSLDRGRYEQYF	TGCGCCAGCAGCCTCGACAGGGGGCGATACGAGCAGTACTTC
TRBJ2-2	.	TRBV5-6	.	CASSLAGGAAGELFF	TGTGCCAGCAGCTTGGCCGGGGGTGCGGCCGGGGAGCTGTTTTTT
TRBJ2-5	.	TRBV5-1	.	CASSPSAEAFDLGTQYF	TGCGCCAGCAGCCCCTCGGCCGAGGCATTCGACCTGGGGACCCAGTACTTC
TRBJ1-2	.	TRBV4-1	.	CASSYSARTENYGYTF	TGCGCCAGCAGCTACTCTGCGAGGACAGAGAACTATGGCTACACCTTC